The rows below give T cell receptor beta chains drawn from one sample of a study of T cell responses to AZD1222 COVID-19 vaccine. Assay used: immunoSEQ multiplex PCR; TCRdb lists only in-frame clones, some missing. The table includes some 42,000 clones, approximately 83% detected once. This specimen was peripheral blood, taken 28 days after the second AZD1222 dose. All receptors come from an adult who received the AZD1222 COVID-19 vaccine. Both conserved end residues are part of each CDR3. Each record gives: V gene, D gene, clone size, J gene, CDR3 protein, CDR3 DNA. A D gene is named only where the DNA matches it firmly. A clone size is listed for some rows: how often the clone was seen (once, few, many), or a class if it is expanded.

V: TRBV18
D: NA
size: NA
J: TRBJ2-5
CDR3: CASSPRDWTRETQYF
DNA: TGTGCCAGCTCACCTCGGGACTGGACGAGGGAGACCCAGTACTTC

V: TRBV2
D: NA
size: NA
J: TRBJ1-4
CDR3: CASRVRTTNEKLFF
DNA: TGTGCCAGCAGAGTCCGGACAACTAATGAAAAACTGTTTTTT

V: TRBV6-2/TRBV6-3
D: TRBD2
size: NA
J: TRBJ2-5
CDR3: CASSYPAGASGGLETQYF
DNA: TGTGCCAGCAGTTACCCAGCGGGCGCCAGCGGGGGGCTCGAGACCCAGTACTTC

V: TRBV11-2
D: NA
size: few
J: TRBJ2-2
CDR3: CAVQGPYYTGELFF
DNA: TGTGCCGTCCAGGGACCCTACTACACCGGGGAGCTGTTTTTT

V: TRBV29-1
D: TRBD1
size: NA
J: TRBJ1-6
CDR3: CSVKGQGYNSPLHF
DNA: TGCAGCGTGAAAGGACAGGGCTATAATTCACCCCTCCACTTT

V: TRBV5-3
D: NA
size: NA
J: TRBJ1-6
CDR3: CARSNSLLHF
DNA: TGTGCCAGAAGCAACTCGCTCCTCCACTTT

V: TRBV19
D: NA
size: NA
J: TRBJ2-6
CDR3: CASGSSGANVLTF
DNA: TGTGCCAGTGGTTCATCTGGGGCCAACGTCCTGACTTTC

V: TRBV5-1
D: TRBD1
size: few
J: TRBJ1-1
CDR3: CASSSSAAGGNTEAFF
DNA: TGCGCCAGCAGCTCGAGCGCTGCAGGGGGGAACACTGAAGCTTTCTTT

V: TRBV11-2
D: NA
size: once
J: TRBJ2-3
CDR3: CASSSVRGRSTDTQYF
DNA: TGTGCCAGCAGCTCCGTTAGAGGACGGAGCACAGATACGCAGTATTTT

V: TRBV12-5
D: NA
size: NA
J: TRBJ1-6
CDR3: CASAPEGTYNSPLHF
DNA: TGTGCTAGTGCCCCGGAGGGAACCTATAATTCACCCCTCCACTTT

V: TRBV19
D: NA
size: NA
J: TRBJ2-1
CDR3: CASSRTGTRSNEQFF
DNA: TGTGCCAGTAGTCGGACCGGGACAAGGAGCAATGAGCAGTTCTTC

V: TRBV6-2/TRBV6-3
D: NA
size: NA
J: TRBJ1-5
CDR3: CASSSGGMSGSNQPQHF
DNA: TGTGCCAGCAGTTCAGGTGGCATGTCAGGGTCCAATCAGCCCCAGCATTTT

V: TRBV6-1
D: NA
size: NA
J: TRBJ2-2
CDR3: CASSENVARVTGELFF
DNA: TGTGCCAGCAGTGAAAACGTTGCCAGGGTCACCGGGGAGCTGTTTTTT

V: TRBV10-2
D: NA
size: NA
J: TRBJ2-7
CDR3: CASSDRGYEQYF
DNA: TGCGCCAGCAGTGACAGGGGATACGAGCAGTACTTC

V: TRBV3-1/TRBV3-2
D: NA
size: NA
J: TRBJ1-6
CDR3: CASSQARGRTLHF
DNA: TGTGCCAGCAGCCAAGCTCGAGGGAGGACCCTCCACTTT

V: TRBV5-4
D: NA
size: NA
J: TRBJ1-4
CDR3: CASSPGGGATNEKLFF
DNA: TGTGCCAGCAGTCCCGGTGGGGGGGCCACTAATGAAAAACTGTTTTTT